This is a list of T cell receptor beta chains from one sample in a study of blood T cells in healthy people across ages. TCRdb re-called the 5' RACE reads through MiXCR, storing one row per CDR3 protein. The table lists fewer than 1,200,000 distinct CDR3 sequences, almost 25% of them singletons. The same specimen was also included in a second study, on T cells of mothers and their children.

The source material was blood. Every receptor here comes from a girl aged 2 to 10 in good health. Both conserved end residues are part of each CDR3. The order of the fields is D gene, V gene, J gene, clone size, CDR3 length, CDR3 protein, CDR3 DNA. A D gene is named only where the DNA matches it firmly. Expanded clones are given a class, and other clones once, few, many or no size at all.

-	TRBV12-3/TRBV12-4	TRBJ1-1	-	13	CAGGLGRNTEAFF	TGTGCCGGAGGGTTAGGTAGGAACACTGAAGCTTTCTTT
-	TRBV4-3	TRBJ2-1	few	14	CASSQGEGADEQFF	TGCGCCAGCAGCCAAGGGGAGGGGGCAGATGAGCAGTTCTTC
-	TRBV20-1	TRBJ2-7	few	13	CSASTAIWDEQYF	TGCAGTGCTAGTACGGCCATCTGGGACGAGCAGTATTTC
-	TRBV6-5	TRBJ1-1	once	14	CASATRDETEEAFF	TGTGCCAGCGCTACGAGGGATGAAACTGAGGAAGCTTTCTTT
-	TRBV25-1	TRBJ2-3	few	13	CASSDLTGNTQYF	TGTGCCAGCAGTGACCTCACCGGAAATACGCAGTATTTT
TRBD2	TRBV11-2	TRBJ2-4	-	16	CASSPNHGLGGDIQYF	TGTGCCAGCAGCCCTAACCACGGCCTTGGGGGGGACATTCAGTACTTC
-	TRBV29-1	TRBJ2-4	many	14	CSVGFWDNKNIQYF	TGCAGCGTCGGATTCTGGGACAATAAAAACATTCAGTACTTC
TRBD2	TRBV6-5	TRBJ2-7	-	11	CASRRGGEQYF	TGTGCCAGCAGACGGGGGGGTGAGCAGTACTTC
TRBD2	TRBV29-1	TRBJ2-1	-	12	CSVDGGGPLQFF	TGCAGCGTTGACGGGGGGGGGCCCCTCCAATTCTTC
-	TRBV11-3	TRBJ2-1	-	14	CASSSRGPDNEQFF	TGTGCCAGCAGCTCCCGGGGGCCAGACAATGAGCAGTTCTTC
-	TRBV29-1	TRBJ2-7	-	11	CSVRGTSEQYF	TGCAGCGTTCGGGGGACAAGCGAGCAGTACTTC
TRBD1	TRBV12-3/TRBV12-4	TRBJ1-5	few	14	CASSATGGDQPQHF	TGTGCCAGCAGCGCGACAGGGGGAGATCAGCCCCAGCATTTT
TRBD1	TRBV5-1	TRBJ2-1	-	16	CASSVGTGRFYNDQFF	TGCGCCAGCAGCGTTGGGACAGGAAGATTTTACAATGACCAGTTCTTC
-	TRBV20-1	TRBJ2-4	-	15	CSAREERIAKNIQYF	TGCAGTGCTAGAGAGGAGAGAATAGCCAAAAACATTCAGTACTTC
TRBD2	TRBV5-1	TRBJ2-5	few	15	CASSLLTSVQETQYF	TGCGCCAGCAGCTTGTTGACTAGCGTCCAAGAGACCCAGTACTTC
-	TRBV11-2	TRBJ2-5	-	14	CASSSTHTTETQYF	TGTGCCAGCAGCTCGACTCATACCACAGAGACCCAGTACTTC
-	TRBV4-1	TRBJ1-3	few	17	CASSQDPRGTDGNTIYF	TGCGCCAGCAGCCAAGATCCTAGGGGAACGGATGGAAACACCATATATTTT
-	TRBV11-3	TRBJ2-1	few	15	CASSEPGGSYNEQFF	TGTGCCAGCAGCGAACCTGGTGGCTCCTACAATGAGCAGTTCTTC
-	TRBV7-9	TRBJ2-7	-	15	CASSLSSTTSYEQYF	TGTGCCAGCAGCCTCAGTTCGACTACTTCCTACGAGCAGTACTTC
-	TRBV4-1	TRBJ2-3	few	15	CASSQVDARTDTQYF	TGCGCCAGCAGCCAAGTAGATGCCCGCACAGATACGCAGTATTTT
-	TRBV4-1	TRBJ2-1	-	17	CASSQAMSGSSYNEQSF	TGCGCCAGCAGCCAAGCAATGAGCGGGTCCTCCTACAATGAGCAGTCCTTC
-	TRBV27	TRBJ1-1	-	15	CASSSLGAMNTEAFF	TGTGCCAGCAGTTCTCTAGGGGCCATGAACACTGAAGCTTTCTTT
-	TRBV5-5	TRBJ1-4	-	15	CASSLGWTTNEKLFF	TGTGCCAGCAGCTTGGGTTGGACAACTAATGAAAAACTGTTTTTT
-	TRBV29-1	TRBJ1-1	-	14	CSVDQPGENTEAFF	TGCAGCGTTGATCAACCCGGGGAGAACACTGAAGCTTTCTTT
-	TRBV6-5	TRBJ2-7	-	15	CASSPPDGGSYEQYF	TGTGCCAGCAGTCCCCCCGACGGTGGCTCCTACGAGCAGTACTTC
TRBD1	TRBV27	TRBJ2-7	few	15	CASSSLTGGIIEQYF	TGTGCCAGCAGTTCCCTGACAGGGGGTATAATCGAGCAGTACTTC
TRBD2	TRBV12-3/TRBV12-4	TRBJ2-3	few	14	CASSLGGTADTQYF	TGTGCCAGCAGTTTGGGGGGGACGGCAGATACGCAGTATTTT
TRBD1	TRBV7-9	TRBJ1-1	few	13	CASGDRGFTEAFF	TGTGCCAGCGGAGACAGGGGTTTTACTGAAGCTTTCTTT
TRBD1	TRBV2	TRBJ2-5	-	14	CASRPGTVQETQYF	TGTGCCAGCAGACCCGGGACAGTCCAAGAGACCCAGTACTTC
-	TRBV11-2	TRBJ2-7	-	17	CASSPWPGPRSSYEQHF	TGTGCCAGCAGCCCGTGGCCGGGACCCAGGAGCTCCTACGAGCAGCACTTC
-	TRBV7-9	TRBJ2-5	-	15	CASSLSSTNKETQYF	TGTGCCAGCAGCTTATCATCAACTAACAAAGAGACCCAGTACTTC
TRBD1	TRBV29-1	TRBJ1-4	-	14	CSVVPGGSNEKLFF	TGCAGCGTGGTCCCAGGGGGATCCAATGAAAAACTGTTTTTT
-	TRBV20-1	TRBJ2-5	few	14	CSAREWGGRETQYF	TGCAGTGCTAGAGAATGGGGGGGGCGGGAGACCCAGTACTTC
TRBD1	TRBV5-1	TRBJ2-5	once	14	CASGTGTAQETQYF	TGCGCCAGCGGAACCGGGACAGCCCAAGAGACCCAGTACTTC
-	TRBV19	TRBJ1-5	-	15	CASSMAPGGNQPQHF	TGTGCCAGTAGTATGGCTCCGGGCGGCAATCAGCCCCAGCATTTT
TRBD2	TRBV28	TRBJ2-3	few	17	CASSFRLAGPAGISQYF	TGTGCCAGCAGTTTTCGACTAGCGGGGCCCGCGGGGATTTCGCAGTATTTT
-	TRBV3-1	TRBJ2-7	-	15	CASSQDFGRGPEQYF	TGTGCCAGCAGCCAAGATTTCGGCAGGGGACCCGAGCAGTACTTC
-	TRBV24-1	TRBJ1-1	-	15	CATSDTEPGNTEAFF	TGTGCCACCAGTGATACTGAACCAGGGAACACTGAAGCTTTCTTT
TRBD2	TRBV20-1	TRBJ2-4	few	14	CSAASREDGNIQYF	TGCAGTGCTGCCTCACGGGAGGACGGAAACATTCAGTACTTC
TRBD2	TRBV6-1	TRBJ2-5	few	15	CASSAFLAVQETQYF	TGTGCCAGCAGCGCCTTCCTAGCGGTTCAAGAGACCCAGTACTTC
-	TRBV28	TRBJ2-1	-	15	CASSSGTDYFNEQFF	TGTGCCAGCAGTTCCGGGACTGATTATTTCAATGAGCAGTTCTTC
-	TRBV28	TRBJ2-4	few	14	CASSSAGGGNIQYF	TGTGCCAGCAGTTCCGCAGGTGGGGGAAACATTCAGTACTTC